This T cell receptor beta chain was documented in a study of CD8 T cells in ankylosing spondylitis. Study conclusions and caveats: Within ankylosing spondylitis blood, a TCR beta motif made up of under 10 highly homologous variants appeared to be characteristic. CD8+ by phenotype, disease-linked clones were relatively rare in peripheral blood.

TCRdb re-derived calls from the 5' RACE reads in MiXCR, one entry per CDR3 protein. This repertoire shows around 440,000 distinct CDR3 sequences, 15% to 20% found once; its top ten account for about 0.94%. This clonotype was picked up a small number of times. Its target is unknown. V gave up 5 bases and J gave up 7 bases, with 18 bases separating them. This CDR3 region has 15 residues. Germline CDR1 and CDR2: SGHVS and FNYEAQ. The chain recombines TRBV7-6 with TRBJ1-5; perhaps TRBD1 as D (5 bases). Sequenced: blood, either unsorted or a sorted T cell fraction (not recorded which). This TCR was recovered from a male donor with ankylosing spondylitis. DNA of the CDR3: TGTGCCAGCAGCCCCGTCTTAGGGGTCGGACAGCCCCAGCATTTT. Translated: CASSPVLGVGQPQHF.